The 10 T cell receptor beta chains below come from one sample, sequenced in a study of shared clonotypes between healthy human individuals. Data came from immunoSEQ multiplex PCR; TCRdb stores just in-frame clones and leaves some out. The table lists some 2,500,000 clones, under 95% of them singletons. The sequencing input was naive CD4+ T cells from PBMCs. Noted subset: CD45RA+ positively selected. The receptors shown here come from a man aged 18 to 30 in good health. Some clones in this sample may be carry-over from other donors' samples.

The sample holds one count of this clone. The J gene is TRBJ2-1, the V gene TRBV6-4, with D hard to call. The CDR3 consists of 14 residues. Trimming stripped 3 bases from V and 1 base from J, with 7 bases between. Germline CDR1 reads MRHNA; CDR2 reads SNTAGT. The CDR3 reads CASSEQWSYNEQFF. The CDR3 DNA reads TGTGCCAGCAGTGAGCAATGGTCCTACAATGAGCAGTTCTTC.

The chain couples TRBV5-4 to TRBJ2-3; 9 bases match TRBD1. Germline CDR1 is SGHNT and CDR2 is YYREEE (reference sequence). J lost 2 bases, V lost 4 bases, and 5 bases had no gene match. This CDR3 comprises 15 residues. The chain's CDR3 is CASSPTGGATDTQYF. The CDR3 nucleotides read TGTGCCAGCAGCCCTACAGGGGGCGCCACAGATACGCAGTATTTT. The entire variable domain, with the rest obtained from reference TRBV5-4 and TRBJ2-3, is as follows: ETGVTQSPTHLIKTRGQQVTLRCSSQSGHNTVSWYQQALGQGPQFIFQYYREEENGRGNFPPRFSGLQFPNYSSELNVNALELDDSALYLCASSPTGGATDTQYFGPGTRLTVL.

This clone was observed once. A much larger clonotype is one base distant, so this may be a read error. This specimen includes other DNA sequences encoding the same CDR3. The V gene is TRBV28, the J gene TRBJ2-5; D unclear. The CDR3 contains 11 residues. V was pared by 6 bases and J by 1 base, with 3 bases between. Germline CDR1 and CDR2: MDHEN and SYDVKM. The CDR3 is CASRSQETQYF. The CDR3 DNA follows: TGTGCCAGCAGGTCCCAAGAGACCCAGTACTTC.

This chain connects TRBV11-3 to TRBJ2-7, with D possibly being TRBD1 (7 bases). The CDR3 totals 13 residues. V was pared by 6 bases and J by 5 bases, with 14 bases between. Germline CDR1 is SGHNT and CDR2 is YENEEA. CDR3 nucleotide sequence: TGTGCCAGCAGTGATGACAGGGAGGACGAGCAGTACTTC. Residues: CASSDDREDEQYF.

This clone showed up just a few times. The chain carries TRBV30 and TRBJ1-1, with D perhaps TRBD1 (5 bases). Germline V lookup: CDR1 GTSNPN, CDR2 SVGIG (reference sequence). The CDR3 consists of 16 residues. Trimming left V 3 bases short and J 1 base short, with 18 bases between. The CDR3 sequence: CAWREQGMKANTEAFF. DNA for the CDR3: TGTGCCTGGAGAGAGCAGGGAATGAAGGCGAACACTGAAGCTTTCTTT. Supplemented by reference TRBV30 and TRBJ1-1, the full variable domain reads SQTIHQWPATLVQPVGSPLSLECTVEGTSNPNLYWYRQAAGRGLQLLFYSVGIGQISSEVPQNLSASRPQDRQFILSSKKLLLSDSGFYLCAWREQGMKANTEAFFGQGTRLTVV.

The chain couples TRBV6-5 to TRBJ2-2, with a possible D match to TRBD2 (5 bases). The V and J ends lost 5 bases and 6 bases respectively, with 10 bases between them. CDR1 MNHEY and CDR2 SVGAGI come from the germline V gene. The CDR3 spans 13 residues. DNA for the CDR3: TGTGCCAGCAGTCGGTCTAGCTCCGGGGAGCTGTTTTTT. Its protein product is CASSRSSSGELFF.

Worth noting for this clone: Other DNA sequences in the sample encode the same CDR3. The J gene is TRBJ2-1, the V gene TRBV6-4; no definite D call. CDR1 and CDR2 from the germline V gene are MRHNA and SNTAGT. CDR3 length: 13 residues. V was shortened by 2 bases and J by 3 bases, with 5 bases between the two germline ends. In DNA, the CDR3 is TGTGCCAGCAGTGACGGCGGCTACAATGAGCAGTTCTTC. It translates to CASSDGGYNEQFF.

This chain connects TRBV6-1 to TRBJ2-4; D is possibly TRBD1 or TRBD2 (7 bases each). CDR1 and CDR2 (germline): MNHNS, SASEGT. This CDR3 is built from 18 residues. V was trimmed by 3 bases and J by 0 bases, leaving 18 bases between them. The CDR3 DNA reads as TGTGCCAGCAGTGACCGACAGGGAGGGGGTATAGCCAAAAACATTCAGTACTTC. Protein product: CASSDRQGGGIAKNIQYF.

The table lists this clone with a count of one. The chain carries TRBV11-2 and TRBJ2-1, with 9 bases fitting TRBD2. The CDR3 contains 17 residues. With 2 bases clipped from V and 7 bases from J, the junction kept 12 bases outside the gene matches. Germline assignment: CDR1 SGHAT and CDR2 FQNNGV. The CDR3: CASSLSLRLAGYNEQFF. The CDR3 DNA is TGTGCCAGCAGCTTATCATTGCGGCTAGCGGGGTATAATGAGCAGTTCTTC.

The gene calls are TRBV27 and TRBJ2-2, with D possibly being TRBD2 (6 bases). The CDR3 is made up of 16 amino acids. V was pared by 7 bases and J by 5 bases, with 20 bases between. Germline assignment: CDR1 MNHEY and CDR2 SMNVEV (reference sequence). The CDR3 is CASTTPAGSKTGELFF. In DNA form, the CDR3 reads TGTGCCAGCACTACACCCGCCGGGAGCAAGACCGGGGAGCTGTTTTTT.